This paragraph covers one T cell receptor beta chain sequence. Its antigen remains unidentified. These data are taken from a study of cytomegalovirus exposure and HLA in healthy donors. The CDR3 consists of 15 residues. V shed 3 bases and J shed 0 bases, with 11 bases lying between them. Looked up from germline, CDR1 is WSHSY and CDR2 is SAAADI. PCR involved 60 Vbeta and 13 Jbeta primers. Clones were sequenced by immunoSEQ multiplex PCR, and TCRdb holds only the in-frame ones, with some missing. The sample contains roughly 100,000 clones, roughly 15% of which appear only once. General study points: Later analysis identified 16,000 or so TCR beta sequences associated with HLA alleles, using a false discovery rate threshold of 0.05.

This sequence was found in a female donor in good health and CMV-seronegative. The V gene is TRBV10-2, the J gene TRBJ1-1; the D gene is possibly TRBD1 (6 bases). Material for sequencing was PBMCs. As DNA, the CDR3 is TGCGCCAGCAGTGATCGTCAGGGGATGAACACTGAAGCTTTCTTT. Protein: CASSDRQGMNTEAFF.